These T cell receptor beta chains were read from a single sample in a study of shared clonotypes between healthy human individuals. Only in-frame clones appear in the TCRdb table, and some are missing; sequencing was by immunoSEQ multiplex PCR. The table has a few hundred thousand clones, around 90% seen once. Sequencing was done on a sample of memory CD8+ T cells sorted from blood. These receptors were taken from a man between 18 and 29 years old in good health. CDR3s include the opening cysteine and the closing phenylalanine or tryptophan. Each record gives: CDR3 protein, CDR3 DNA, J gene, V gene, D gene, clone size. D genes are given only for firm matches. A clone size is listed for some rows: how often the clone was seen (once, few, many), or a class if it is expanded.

CDR3aa: CASSLVPISYNEQFF; CDR3nt: TGTGCCAGCAGCTTAGTACCGATCTCCTACAATGAGCAGTTCTTC; j_gene: TRBJ2-1; v_gene: TRBV7-9; d_gene: NA; abundance: NA
CDR3aa: CASSLLASSPSYEQYF; CDR3nt: TGTGCCAGCAGTTTACTGGCCTCAAGCCCCTCCTACGAGCAGTACTTC; j_gene: TRBJ2-7; v_gene: TRBV27; d_gene: NA; abundance: NA
CDR3aa: CACLRGGLITGELFF; CDR3nt: TGTGCCTGCCTAAGGGGCGGACTCATTACCGGGGAGCTGTTTTTT; j_gene: TRBJ2-2; v_gene: TRBV28; d_gene: NA; abundance: NA
CDR3aa: CASSSRFEETQYF; CDR3nt: TGTGCCAGCAGTTCCCGGTTTGAAGAGACCCAGTACTTC; j_gene: TRBJ2-5; v_gene: TRBV28; d_gene: NA; abundance: NA
CDR3aa: CAISDLGFSGYEQYF; CDR3nt: TGTGCCATCAGTGATCTAGGCTTCTCAGGGTACGAGCAGTACTTC; j_gene: TRBJ2-7; v_gene: TRBV10-3; d_gene: NA; abundance: NA
CDR3aa: CASSLGSGRDPYEQYF; CDR3nt: TGTGCCAGCAGCTTAGGAAGCGGGAGGGATCCATACGAGCAGTACTTC; j_gene: TRBJ2-7; v_gene: TRBV11-2; d_gene: TRBD2; abundance: many
CDR3aa: CASSSLGTEAFF; CDR3nt: TGTGCCAGCAGCTCTCTTGGGACTGAAGCTTTCTTT; j_gene: TRBJ1-1; v_gene: TRBV9; d_gene: NA; abundance: NA
CDR3aa: CAISDRGGTEAFF; CDR3nt: TGTGCCATCAGTGATCGGGGGGGCACTGAAGCTTTCTTT; j_gene: TRBJ1-1; v_gene: TRBV10-3; d_gene: NA; abundance: NA
CDR3aa: CASSLDRSGRVETQYF; CDR3nt: TGCGCCAGCAGCTTGGACCGTAGCGGGAGGGTAGAGACCCAGTACTTC; j_gene: TRBJ2-5; v_gene: TRBV5-1; d_gene: TRBD2; abundance: NA
CDR3aa: CASSKNPLAGETNTGELFF; CDR3nt: TGTGCCAGCAGCAAAAATCCGCTAGCGGGAGAGACGAACACCGGGGAGCTGTTTTTT; j_gene: TRBJ2-2; v_gene: TRBV21-1; d_gene: NA; abundance: NA
CDR3aa: CASSSKTGNTEAFF; CDR3nt: TGTGCCAGCAGCTCAAAGACAGGGAACACTGAAGCTTTCTTT; j_gene: TRBJ1-1; v_gene: TRBV5-4; d_gene: NA; abundance: NA
CDR3aa: CASSVEGQGEKLFF; CDR3nt: TGTGCCAGCAGCGTTGAGGGACAAGGGGAAAAACTGTTTTTT; j_gene: TRBJ1-4; v_gene: TRBV9; d_gene: NA; abundance: NA
CDR3aa: CASSLERSEAFF; CDR3nt: TGTGCCAGCAGCTTAGAGCGCAGTGAAGCTTTCTTT; j_gene: TRBJ1-1; v_gene: TRBV7-9; d_gene: NA; abundance: NA
CDR3aa: CASSKVGTGYSPLHF; CDR3nt: TGTGCCAGCAGTAAAGTCGGGACAGGGTACTCACCCCTCCACTTT; j_gene: TRBJ1-6; v_gene: TRBV28; d_gene: TRBD1; abundance: NA
CDR3aa: CASTPWNSGLKSYEQYF; CDR3nt: TGTGCCAGCACCCCATGGAATAGCGGACTAAAATCCTACGAGCAGTACTTC; j_gene: TRBJ2-7; v_gene: TRBV5-6; d_gene: NA; abundance: NA
CDR3aa: CAIRVGQGSYNEQFF; CDR3nt: TGTGCCATCAGGGTAGGACAGGGCTCCTACAATGAGCAGTTCTTC; j_gene: TRBJ2-1; v_gene: TRBV10-3; d_gene: TRBD1; abundance: NA
CDR3aa: CASILGGWGPSEAFF; CDR3nt: TGTGCCAGTATCCTAGGGGGGTGGGGCCCTTCTGAAGCTTTCTTT; j_gene: TRBJ1-1; v_gene: TRBV10-3; d_gene: NA; abundance: NA
CDR3aa: CASSLSLQGSTDTQYF; CDR3nt: TGTGCCAGCAGTTTATCCTTACAGGGCAGCACAGATACGCAGTATTTT; j_gene: TRBJ2-3; v_gene: TRBV6-6; d_gene: NA; abundance: once
CDR3aa: CASGVGGVAYEQYF; CDR3nt: TGTGCCAGTGGTGTGGGGGGTGTAGCCTACGAGCAGTACTTC; j_gene: TRBJ2-7; v_gene: TRBV7-9; d_gene: NA; abundance: NA
CDR3aa: CASSLLREDTQYF; CDR3nt: TGTGCCAGCAGCTTGTTAAGGGAAGATACGCAGTATTTT; j_gene: TRBJ2-3; v_gene: TRBV5-6; d_gene: NA; abundance: NA
CDR3aa: CAWSTVGNEQFF; CDR3nt: TGTGCCTGGAGTACGGTGGGAAATGAGCAGTTCTTC; j_gene: TRBJ2-1; v_gene: TRBV30; d_gene: NA; abundance: NA
CDR3aa: CASSYGTGSRNTIYF; CDR3nt: TGTGCCAGTAGCTACGGGACAGGGTCCCGAAACACCATATATTTT; j_gene: TRBJ1-3; v_gene: TRBV19; d_gene: TRBD1; abundance: NA
CDR3aa: CASSLGGSNQPQHF; CDR3nt: TGTGCCAGCAGTTTGGGGGGAAGCAATCAGCCCCAGCATTTT; j_gene: TRBJ1-5; v_gene: TRBV27; d_gene: NA; abundance: NA
CDR3aa: CASSLAGGEKLFF; CDR3nt: TGTGCCAGCAGCTTAGCAGGGGGGGAAAAACTGTTTTTT; j_gene: TRBJ1-4; v_gene: TRBV7-8; d_gene: NA; abundance: NA
CDR3aa: CASSLGPRGDTEAFF; CDR3nt: TGTGCCAGCAGTTTGGGCCCCCGAGGGGACACTGAAGCTTTCTTT; j_gene: TRBJ1-1; v_gene: TRBV28; d_gene: NA; abundance: NA
CDR3aa: CASSDFRQDYSNQPQHF; CDR3nt: TGTGCCAGCAGTGATTTCCGGCAGGACTATAGCAATCAGCCCCAGCATTTT; j_gene: TRBJ1-5; v_gene: TRBV2; d_gene: NA; abundance: NA
CDR3aa: CASSQTTVSGNTIYF; CDR3nt: TGTGCCAGCAGCCAGACGACAGTCTCTGGAAACACCATATATTTT; j_gene: TRBJ1-3; v_gene: TRBV7-2; d_gene: NA; abundance: NA
CDR3aa: CASSLHPGLDNTQYF; CDR3nt: TGTGCCAGCAGTTTACACCCGGGACTTGACAATACGCAGTATTTT; j_gene: TRBJ2-3; v_gene: TRBV11-2; d_gene: NA; abundance: NA
CDR3aa: CASSLRGSNQPQHF; CDR3nt: TGTGCCAGCAGTTTACGAGGGTCCAATCAGCCCCAGCATTTT; j_gene: TRBJ1-5; v_gene: TRBV27; d_gene: NA; abundance: NA
CDR3aa: CASSQVKGETQYF; CDR3nt: TGTGCCAGCAGCCAAGTGAAGGGGGAGACCCAGTACTTC; j_gene: TRBJ2-5; v_gene: TRBV4-2; d_gene: NA; abundance: NA
CDR3aa: CASSLGSGANTGELFF; CDR3nt: TGCGCCAGCAGCTTAGGAAGCGGGGCCAACACCGGGGAGCTGTTTTTT; j_gene: TRBJ2-2; v_gene: TRBV5-1; d_gene: TRBD2; abundance: once
CDR3aa: CASSLVLSENEQFF; CDR3nt: TGTGCCAGCAGCTTAGTCTTGAGTGAAAATGAGCAGTTCTTC; j_gene: TRBJ2-1; v_gene: TRBV7-2; d_gene: NA; abundance: NA
CDR3aa: CASSIIPNQPQHF; CDR3nt: TGTGCCAGTAGTATAATTCCCAATCAGCCCCAGCATTTT; j_gene: TRBJ1-5; v_gene: TRBV19; d_gene: NA; abundance: NA
CDR3aa: CASSHEQGTPYEQYF; CDR3nt: TGTGCCAGCTCGCACGAACAGGGTACTCCCTACGAGCAGTACTTC; j_gene: TRBJ2-7; v_gene: TRBV18; d_gene: NA; abundance: NA
CDR3aa: CSVEDMTGGEQYF; CDR3nt: TGCAGCGTTGAAGATATGACAGGCGGCGAGCAGTACTTC; j_gene: TRBJ2-7; v_gene: TRBV29-1; d_gene: NA; abundance: NA
CDR3aa: CASSPGQGYEQYF; CDR3nt: TGTGCCAGCAGCCCTGGACAGGGCTACGAGCAGTACTTC; j_gene: TRBJ2-7; v_gene: TRBV11-3; d_gene: TRBD1; abundance: NA
CDR3aa: CASSHRLDAYEQYF; CDR3nt: TGCGCCAGCAGCCACCGGCTAGACGCCTACGAGCAGTACTTC; j_gene: TRBJ2-7; v_gene: TRBV4-3; d_gene: NA; abundance: NA
CDR3aa: CASRRDRGSYEQYF; CDR3nt: TGTGCCAGCAGACGGGACAGGGGCTCCTACGAGCAGTACTTC; j_gene: TRBJ2-7; v_gene: TRBV6-5; d_gene: TRBD1; abundance: NA
CDR3aa: CSVEDPGHLSAEAFF; CDR3nt: TGCAGCGTTGAAGATCCGGGGCACCTTTCAGCTGAAGCTTTCTTT; j_gene: TRBJ1-1; v_gene: TRBV29-1; d_gene: NA; abundance: NA
CDR3aa: CASSATDPYEQYF; CDR3nt: TGCGCCAGCAGTGCGACGGACCCCTACGAGCAGTACTTC; j_gene: TRBJ2-7; v_gene: TRBV10-1; d_gene: NA; abundance: NA
CDR3aa: CASSARSSYEQYF; CDR3nt: TGTGCCAGCAGTGCTAGGAGCTCCTACGAGCAGTACTTC; j_gene: TRBJ2-7; v_gene: TRBV6-1; d_gene: NA; abundance: NA
CDR3aa: CASNLLGRSSIQYF; CDR3nt: TGTGCCAGCAACCTTCTGGGCAGATCCAGCATTCAGTACTTC; j_gene: TRBJ2-4; v_gene: TRBV6-1; d_gene: NA; abundance: NA
CDR3aa: CASPLGQGGIGYEQYF; CDR3nt: TGTGCTAGCCCCTTAGGACAGGGGGGCATAGGCTACGAGCAGTACTTC; j_gene: TRBJ2-7; v_gene: TRBV12-5; d_gene: TRBD1; abundance: NA
CDR3aa: CASSPGTSGGLTYNEQFF; CDR3nt: TGTGCCAGCAGCCCCGGGACTAGCGGGGGCCTTACCTACAATGAGCAGTTCTTC; j_gene: TRBJ2-1; v_gene: TRBV7-9; d_gene: TRBD2; abundance: once